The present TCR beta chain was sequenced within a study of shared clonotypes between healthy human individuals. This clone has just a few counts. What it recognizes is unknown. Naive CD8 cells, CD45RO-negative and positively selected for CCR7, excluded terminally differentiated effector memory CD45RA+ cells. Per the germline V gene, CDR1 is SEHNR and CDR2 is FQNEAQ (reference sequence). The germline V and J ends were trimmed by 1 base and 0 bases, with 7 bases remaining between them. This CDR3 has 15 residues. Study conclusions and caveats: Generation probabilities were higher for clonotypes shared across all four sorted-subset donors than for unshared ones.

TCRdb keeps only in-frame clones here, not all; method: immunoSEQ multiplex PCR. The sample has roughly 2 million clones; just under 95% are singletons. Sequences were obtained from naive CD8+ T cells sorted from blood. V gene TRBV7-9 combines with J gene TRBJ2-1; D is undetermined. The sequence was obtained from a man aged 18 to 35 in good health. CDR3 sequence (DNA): TGTGCCAGCAGCTTAGACCTTAGCTCCTACAATGAGCAGTTCTTC. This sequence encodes CASSLDLSSYNEQFF.